The 26 T cell receptor beta chains listed next were all sequenced from one sample in a study of T cell responses to AZD1222 COVID-19 vaccine. Profiling relied on immunoSEQ multiplex PCR, and the TCRdb table lists in-frame clones only, not all of them. The sample yields around 99,000 clones, approximately 90% seen once. The sequencing here drew on peripheral blood, taken 28 days after the second AZD1222 dose. These receptors all stem from an adult who received the AZD1222 COVID-19 vaccine.

The rearrangement joins TRBV12-5 to TRBJ2-7, with 8 bases aligning to TRBD1. With V trimmed by 11 bases and J by 5 bases, 8 bases remained unmatched. CDR3 length equals 12 residues. Per germline, CDR1 LGHNT and CDR2 FRNRAP. Here the CDR3 reads CAGPGGLNEQYF. DNA for the CDR3: TGTGCTGGCCCAGGGGGCCTTAACGAGCAGTACTTC.

The V and J genes are TRBV9 and TRBJ1-4, with a possible D match to TRBD1 (6 bases). Germline V gene data show CDR1 as SGDLS and CDR2 as YYNGEE. The CDR3 extends over 13 amino acids. The V gene lost 0 bases and the J gene lost 12 bases, with 12 bases spanning the gap. CDR3 in DNA: TGTGCCAGCAGCGTAGAACCCAGGGGAGAACTGTTTTTT. This encodes CASSVEPRGELFF.

V and J are TRBV5-1 and TRBJ1-3; D remains unclear. Between the trimmed V and J ends, which lost 0 bases and 3 bases, there was a span of 7 bases. Germline CDR1 is SGHRS and CDR2 is YFSETQ. The CDR3 extends over 14 amino acids. CDR3 coding DNA: TGCGCCAGCAGCTTGGGGGGTAATGGAAACACCATATATTTT. Protein product: CASSLGGNGNTIYF.

This chain connects TRBV11-1 to TRBJ2-1; 7 nucleotides line up with TRBD1. With V trimmed by 4 bases and J by 1 base, 7 bases remained unmatched. Looked up from germline, CDR1 is SGHAT and CDR2 is FQDESV (reference sequence). The CDR3 runs 16 residues. The CDR3 coding sequence is TGTGCCAGCAGCTCAAAGGACAGGATTTCCTACAATGAGCAGTTCTTC. Its translation: CASSSKDRISYNEQFF.

The V and J genes are TRBV19 and TRBJ2-7, with 12 positions matching TRBD1. After removal of 9 bases from V and 5 bases from J, the junction contained 2 bases not matched to a gene. The germline gives CDR1 LNHDA, CDR2 SQIVND (reference sequence). This CDR3 has 12 amino acids. The CDR3 coding sequence is TGTGCCAGCCGGGACAGGGGGCACGAGCAGTACTTC. It translates to CASRDRGHEQYF.

The rearrangement links TRBV6-5 to TRBJ2-1; the match to TRBD1 covers 9 bases. In germline, CDR1 is MNHEY, CDR2 SVGAGI. Trimming removed 6 bases from V and 9 bases from J; junction bases left unmatched: 9. CDR3 size: 14 residues. CDR3 sequence (DNA): TGTGCCAGCAGGCCGGGACAGGGTTTTGCTGAGCAGTTCTTC. Protein: CASRPGQGFAEQFF.

The chain carries TRBV11-2 and TRBJ1-2; D is ambiguous. The V and J ends lost 0 bases and 2 bases respectively, with 10 bases between them. The CDR3 length is 15 residues. In germline, CDR1 is SGHAT, CDR2 FQNNGV. The CDR3 nucleotides read TGTGCCAGCAGCTTAGACCCCAGGCAGAACTATGGCTACACCTTC. Translated: CASSLDPRQNYGYTF.

This chain joins TRBV7-9 and TRBJ1-2, with D hard to call. The V gene lost 1 base and the J gene lost 1 base, with 7 bases spanning the gap. Germline values: CDR1 SEHNR, CDR2 FQNEAQ (reference sequence). This CDR3 comprises 14 residues. The CDR3 DNA reads as TGTGCCAGCAGCTTAGTCCTTATTAACTATGGCTACACCTTC. It translates to CASSLVLINYGYTF.

The rearrangement links TRBV10-3 to TRBJ1-1, with D unresolved. CDR1 and CDR2 (germline): ENHRY, SYGVKD. Between the trimmed V and J ends, which lost 7 bases and 2 bases, there was a span of 17 bases. The CDR3 has 15 amino acids. Written as DNA, the CDR3 is TGTGCCATCACCCCGGACGCCTTGTCCAACACTGAAGCTTTCTTT. It is translated as CAITPDALSNTEAFF.

The V call is TRBV9, the J call TRBJ2-3, with D possibly matching TRBD2 (6 bases). The CDR3 runs 16 residues. Per the germline V gene, CDR1 is SGDLS and CDR2 is YYNGEE. Trimming stripped 4 bases from V and 3 bases from J, with 18 bases between. In nucleotides, the CDR3 is TGTGCCAGCAGCATTGATGAGGGAGGAGGGACAGATACGCAGTATTTT. This gives the protein CASSIDEGGGTDTQYF.

The chain carries TRBV6-5 and TRBJ2-7; D may be TRBD1 or TRBD2 (6 bases each). V gave up 0 bases and J gave up 3 bases, with 12 bases separating them. The germline CDR1 and CDR2 sequences are MNHEY and SVGAGI. This CDR3 comprises 15 residues. This chain's CDR3 is CASSYSVRGGYEQYF. Here the CDR3 DNA reads TGTGCCAGCAGTTACTCAGTCAGGGGAGGCTACGAGCAGTACTTC.

The chain is built from TRBV6-6 and TRBJ1-5; 8 bases are shared with TRBD1. Trimming took 6 bases from V and 1 from J; bases not matched to a gene: 2. Germline V lookup: CDR1 MNHNY, CDR2 SVGAGI (reference sequence). The length of the CDR3 is 14 residues. The CDR3, as DNA: TGTGCCAGCAGGGGACAGGAGAGCAATCAGCCCCAGCATTTT. Protein product: CASRGQESNQPQHF.

This chain joins TRBV12-3 or TRBV12-4 and TRBJ1-2; D not certain. V dropped 5 bases and J dropped 1 base, with 5 bases sitting between them. The CDR3 extends over 12 amino acids. Here the CDR3 DNA reads TGTGCCAGCAGTAGGGTTAACTATGGCTACACCTTC. It translates to CASSRVNYGYTF.

The V and J genes are TRBV15 and TRBJ1-1, with D possibly being TRBD1 (6 bases). The CDR3 spans 14 residues. Trimming removed 5 bases from V and 0 bases from J, with 10 bases in between. CDR1 LNHNV and CDR2 YYDKDF come from the germline V gene (reference sequence). The CDR3 DNA reads as TGTGCCACCAGCCCGGACAGACTGAACACTGAAGCTTTCTTT. Its protein product is CATSPDRLNTEAFF.

A word on this clone: This CDR3 is also generated by other DNA sequences in the sample. J is TRBJ1-5 and V is TRBV6-5; 9 nucleotides match TRBD1. Germline V gives CDR1 MNHEY, CDR2 SVGAGI. CDR3 length: 14 residues. V trimming: 5 bases; J trimming: 6 bases; junction bases outside the gene matches: 5. The chain's CDR3 is CASSIQGAGQPQHF. CDR3 nucleotide sequence: TGTGCCAGCAGTATACAGGGGGCGGGTCAGCCCCAGCATTTT.

The rearrangement joins TRBV3-1 (or the pseudogene TRBV3-2) to TRBJ2-6; no firm D call. V dropped 1 base and J dropped 3 bases, with 10 bases sitting between them. Germline CDR1 reads LGHDT; CDR2 reads YNNKEL (reference sequence). The CDR3 has 16 amino acids. The CDR3 loop reads CASSQVGLNGANVLTF. Written as DNA, the CDR3 is TGTGCCAGCAGCCAAGTAGGCCTGAATGGGGCCAACGTCCTGACTTTC.

This chain joins TRBV27 and TRBJ2-7; 8 bases agree with TRBD1. V was pared by 5 bases and J by 5 bases, with 5 bases of the junction left unmatched. The CDR3 loop spans 13 amino acids. Germline V gives CDR1 MNHEY, CDR2 SMNVEV (reference sequence). CDR3 sequence: CASSPRTGNEQYF. The CDR3 bases are TGTGCCAGCAGTCCAAGGACAGGGAACGAGCAGTACTTC.

The chain joins TRBV19 to TRBJ2-1, with 7 bases that match TRBD2. The CDR3 covers 15 residues. J lost 7 bases, V lost 3 bases, and 9 bases had no gene match. The germline gives CDR1 LNHDA, CDR2 SQIVND (reference sequence). CDR3 amino acids: CASSIRRELPNEQFF. The CDR3 DNA follows: TGTGCCAGTAGTATTCGGCGGGAGCTTCCAAATGAGCAGTTCTTC.

V and J are TRBV7-2 and TRBJ2-2, with D unclear. The CDR3 covers 16 residues. Germline loops: CDR1 SGHTA, CDR2 FQGNSA. The germline V and J ends were trimmed by 1 base and 0 bases, with 9 bases remaining between them. The CDR3 DNA follows: TGTGCCAGCAGCTTAGGTGGTAGGGCGAACACCGGGGAGCTGTTTTTT. It yields the protein CASSLGGRANTGELFF.

CDR3 DNA sequence: TGTGCCAGCAGCCAATTAAGGGGGGAACAGCCCCAGCATTTT. Residues: CASSQLRGEQPQHF. The chain has TRBV14 and TRBJ1-5, with D perhaps TRBD1 (6 bases). The CDR3 runs 14 residues. Trimming stripped 2 bases from V and 7 bases from J, with 12 bases between. CDR1 is SGHDN, CDR2 FVKESK, per germline.

V and J are TRBV4-1 and TRBJ1-2, with 7 positions matching TRBD1. The V gene's germline CDR1 is MGHRA and CDR2 YSYEKL. This CDR3 comprises 17 residues. V lost 0 bases and J lost 2; bases outside the gene matches: 9. The CDR3 nucleotides are TGCGCCAGCAGCCAAGACCCCAGGACAGGCGAAAACTATGGCTACACCTTC. Encoded protein: CASSQDPRTGENYGYTF.

The table lists this clone with a few counts. The gene calls are TRBV11-2 and TRBJ2-2; 10 bases agree with TRBD1. Losses at the gene ends were 4 bases for V and 7 bases for J; bases not matched to a gene: 0. Germline loops: CDR1 SGHAT, CDR2 FQNNGV. There are 13 residues in the CDR3. CDR3 loop: CASSWTGGGELFF. The CDR3 bases are TGTGCCAGCAGCTGGACAGGGGGCGGGGAGCTGTTTTTT.

This chain connects TRBV11-2 to TRBJ2-3; 8 bases align to TRBD2. The V and J ends lost 3 bases and 4 bases, in that order; junction bases with no gene match: 6. Germline V gene sequence: CDR1 SGHAT, CDR2 FQNNGV. This CDR3 is 15 amino acids long. CDR3 region: CASSFDGGAADTQYF. In nucleotides, the CDR3 is TGTGCCAGCAGCTTTGACGGGGGGGCCGCAGATACGCAGTATTTT.

The rearrangement uses TRBV6-5 and TRBJ1-3; D is possibly TRBD1 (5 bases). The CDR3 totals 14 residues. Germline V gene sequence: CDR1 MNHEY, CDR2 SVGAGI. Trimming stripped 6 bases from V and 1 base from J, with 10 bases between. The CDR3 DNA follows: TGTGCCAGCAGACCCAGGGCTTCTGGAAACACCATATATTTT. Translated: CASRPRASGNTIYF.

The chain links TRBV29-1 to TRBJ1-2, with no clear D. This CDR3 has 11 residues. Germline V gives CDR1 SQVTM, CDR2 ANQGSEA. The V and J ends lost 0 bases and 10 bases respectively, with 9 bases between them. The CDR3 sequence: CSVEDDASYTF. CDR3 nucleotides: TGCAGCGTTGAAGATGACGCGTCCTACACCTTC.

This clone has just one count. The chain combines TRBV6-5 with TRBJ1-2, with 10 bases fitting TRBD1. Per the germline V gene, CDR1 is MNHEY and CDR2 is SVGAGI. V was clipped by 6 bases and J by 2 bases; unmatched bases: 6. The length of the CDR3 is 15 residues. The CDR3: CASSSRQGANYGYTF. The CDR3, as DNA: TGTGCCAGCAGCTCTCGACAGGGGGCAAACTATGGCTACACCTTC.